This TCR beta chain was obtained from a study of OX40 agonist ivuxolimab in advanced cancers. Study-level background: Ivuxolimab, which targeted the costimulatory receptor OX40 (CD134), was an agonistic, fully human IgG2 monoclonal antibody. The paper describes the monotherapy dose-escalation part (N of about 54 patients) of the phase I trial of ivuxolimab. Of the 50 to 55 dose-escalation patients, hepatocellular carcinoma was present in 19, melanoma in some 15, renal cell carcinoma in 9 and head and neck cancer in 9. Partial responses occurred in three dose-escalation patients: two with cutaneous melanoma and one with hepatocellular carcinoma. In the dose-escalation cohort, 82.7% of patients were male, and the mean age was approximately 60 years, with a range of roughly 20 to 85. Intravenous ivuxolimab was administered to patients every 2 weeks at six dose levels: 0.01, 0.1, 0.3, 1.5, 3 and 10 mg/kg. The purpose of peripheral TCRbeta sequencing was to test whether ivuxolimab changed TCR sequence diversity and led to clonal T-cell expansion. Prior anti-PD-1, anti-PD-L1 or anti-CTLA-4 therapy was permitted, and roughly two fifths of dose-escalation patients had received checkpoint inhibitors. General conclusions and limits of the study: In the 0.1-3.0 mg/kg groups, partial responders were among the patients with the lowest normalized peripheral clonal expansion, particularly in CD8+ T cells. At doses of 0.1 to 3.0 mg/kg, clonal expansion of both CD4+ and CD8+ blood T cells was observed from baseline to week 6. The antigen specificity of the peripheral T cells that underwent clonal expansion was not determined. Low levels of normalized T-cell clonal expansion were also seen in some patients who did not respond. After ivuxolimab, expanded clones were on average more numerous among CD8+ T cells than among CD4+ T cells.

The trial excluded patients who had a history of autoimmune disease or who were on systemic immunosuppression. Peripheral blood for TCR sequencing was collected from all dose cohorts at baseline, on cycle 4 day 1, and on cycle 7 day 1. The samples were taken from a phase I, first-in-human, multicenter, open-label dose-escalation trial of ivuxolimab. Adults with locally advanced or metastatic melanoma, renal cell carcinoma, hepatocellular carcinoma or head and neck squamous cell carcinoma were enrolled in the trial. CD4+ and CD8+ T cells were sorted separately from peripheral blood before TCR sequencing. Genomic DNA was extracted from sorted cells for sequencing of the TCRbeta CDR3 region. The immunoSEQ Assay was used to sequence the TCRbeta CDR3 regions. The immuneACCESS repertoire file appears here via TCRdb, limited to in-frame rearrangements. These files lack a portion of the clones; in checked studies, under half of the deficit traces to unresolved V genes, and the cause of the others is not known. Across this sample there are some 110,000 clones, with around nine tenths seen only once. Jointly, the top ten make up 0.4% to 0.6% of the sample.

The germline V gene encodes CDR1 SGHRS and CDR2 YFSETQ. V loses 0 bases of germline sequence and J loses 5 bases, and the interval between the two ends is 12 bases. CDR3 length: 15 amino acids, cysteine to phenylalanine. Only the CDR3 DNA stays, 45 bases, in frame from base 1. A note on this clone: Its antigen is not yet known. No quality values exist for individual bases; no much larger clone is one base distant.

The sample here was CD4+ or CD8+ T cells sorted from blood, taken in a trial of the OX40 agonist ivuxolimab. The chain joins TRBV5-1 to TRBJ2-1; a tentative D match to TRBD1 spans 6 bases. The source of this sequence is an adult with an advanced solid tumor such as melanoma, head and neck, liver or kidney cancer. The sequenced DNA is TGCGCCAGCAGCTTGGACAGGGTTGTTAACAATGAGCAGTTCTTC. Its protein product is CASSLDRVVNNEQFF.